This TCR beta chain was captured by sequencing in a study of OX40 agonist ivuxolimab in advanced cancers. About the study: People in dose escalation had one of these cancers: hepatocellular carcinoma, melanoma, renal cell or head and neck cancer.

Study-level points and caveats: There was clonal expansion of CD4+ and CD8+ blood T cells by week 6 at 0.1 to 3.0 mg/kg.

Notes on this clone: As yet, its antigen is unknown.

Blood specimens came from baseline, cycle 4 day 1, and cycle 7 day 1. TCRdb's copy holds only in-frame clones and misses some; the assay was immunoSEQ multiplex PCR. This table holds roughly 56,000 clones, roughly 85% found once. This clonotype originated in an adult with an advanced solid tumor such as melanoma, head and neck, liver or kidney cancer. The source material was CD4+ or CD8+ T cells sorted from blood, sampled in a trial of the OX40 agonist ivuxolimab.

Here the CDR3 DNA reads TGTGCCAGCAGCTTAGATGGGAGCTACAATGAGCAGTTCTTC. It yields the protein CASSLDGSYNEQFF. The genes are TRBV7-8 and TRBJ2-1, with D possibly being TRBD2 (5 bases). V was cut by 1 base and J by 3 bases, with 7 bases left in between. The germline V gene has CDR1 SGHVS and CDR2 FQNEAQ. This CDR3 has 14 amino acids.